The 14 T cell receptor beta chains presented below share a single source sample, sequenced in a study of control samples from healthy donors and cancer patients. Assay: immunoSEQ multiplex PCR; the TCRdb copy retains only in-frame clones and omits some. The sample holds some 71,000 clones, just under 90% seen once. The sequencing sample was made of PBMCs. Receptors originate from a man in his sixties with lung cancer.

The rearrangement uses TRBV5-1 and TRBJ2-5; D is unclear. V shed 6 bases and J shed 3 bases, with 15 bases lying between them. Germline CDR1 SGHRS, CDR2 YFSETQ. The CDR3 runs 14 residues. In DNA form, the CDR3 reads TGCGCCAGCAACCGGCAAGGAGCAAAAGAGACCCAGTACTTC. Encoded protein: CASNRQGAKETQYF.

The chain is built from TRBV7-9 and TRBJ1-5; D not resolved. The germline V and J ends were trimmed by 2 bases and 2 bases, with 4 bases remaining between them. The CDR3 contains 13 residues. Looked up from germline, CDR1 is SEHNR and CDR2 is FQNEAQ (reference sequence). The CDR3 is CASSLSGNQPQHF. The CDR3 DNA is TGTGCCAGCAGCTTATCCGGCAATCAGCCCCAGCATTTT.

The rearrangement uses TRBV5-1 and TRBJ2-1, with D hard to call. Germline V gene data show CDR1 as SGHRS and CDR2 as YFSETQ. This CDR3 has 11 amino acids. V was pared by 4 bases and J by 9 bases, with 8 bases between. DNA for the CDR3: TGCGCCAGCAGCCTATCGAGTGAGCAGTTCTTC. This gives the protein CASSLSSEQFF.

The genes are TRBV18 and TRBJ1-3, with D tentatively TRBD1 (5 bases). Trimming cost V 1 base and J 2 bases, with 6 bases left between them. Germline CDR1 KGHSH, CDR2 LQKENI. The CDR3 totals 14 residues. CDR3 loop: CASSPQGPGNTIYF. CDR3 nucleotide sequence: TGTGCCAGCTCACCACAGGGGCCTGGAAACACCATATATTTT.

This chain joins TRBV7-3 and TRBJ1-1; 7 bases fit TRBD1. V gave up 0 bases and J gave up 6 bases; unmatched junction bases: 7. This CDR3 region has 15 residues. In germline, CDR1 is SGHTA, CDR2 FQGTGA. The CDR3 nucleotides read TGTGCCAGCAGCTTAACCCCGGGACAGCAGGCTGAAGCTTTCTTT. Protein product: CASSLTPGQQAEAFF. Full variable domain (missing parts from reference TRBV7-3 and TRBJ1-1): GAGVSQTPSNKVTEKGKYVELRCDPISGHTALYWYRQSLGQGPEFLIYFQGTGAADDSGLPNDRFFAVRPEGSVSTLKIQRTERGDSAVYLCASSLTPGQQAEAFFGQGTRLTVV.

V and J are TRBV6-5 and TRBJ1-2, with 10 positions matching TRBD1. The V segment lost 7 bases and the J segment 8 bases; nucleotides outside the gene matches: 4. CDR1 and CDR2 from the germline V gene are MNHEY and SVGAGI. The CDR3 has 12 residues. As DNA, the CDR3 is TGTGCCAGCAAGGGACAGGGGAGAGGCTACACCTTC. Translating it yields CASKGQGRGYTF.

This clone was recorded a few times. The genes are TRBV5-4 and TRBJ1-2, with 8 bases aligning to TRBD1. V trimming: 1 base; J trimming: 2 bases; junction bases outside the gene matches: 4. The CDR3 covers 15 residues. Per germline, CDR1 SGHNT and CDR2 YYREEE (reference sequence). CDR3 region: CASSLNGDRNYGYTF. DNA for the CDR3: TGTGCCAGCAGCTTGAATGGGGACAGGAACTATGGCTACACCTTC.

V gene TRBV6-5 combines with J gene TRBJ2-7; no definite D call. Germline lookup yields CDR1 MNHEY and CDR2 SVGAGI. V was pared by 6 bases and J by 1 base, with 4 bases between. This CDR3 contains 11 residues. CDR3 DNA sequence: TGTGCCAGCAGCCGGTCCTACGAGCAGTACGTC. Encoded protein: CASSRSYEQYV.

CDR3 region: CASSLTTYGYTF. The CDR3 DNA reads as TGTGCCAGCAGCTTGACCACCTATGGCTACACCTTC. The chain recombines TRBV11-2 with TRBJ1-2; D is ambiguous. CDR3 length: 12 residues. Trimming cost V 3 bases and J 4 bases, with 6 bases left between them. Germline lookup yields CDR1 SGHAT and CDR2 FQNNGV.

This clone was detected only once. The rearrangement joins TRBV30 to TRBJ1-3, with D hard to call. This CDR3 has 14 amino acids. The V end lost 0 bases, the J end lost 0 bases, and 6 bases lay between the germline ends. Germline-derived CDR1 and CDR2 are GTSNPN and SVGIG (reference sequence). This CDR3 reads CAWSVGLSGNTIYF. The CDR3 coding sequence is TGTGCCTGGAGTGTGGGTCTCTCTGGAAACACCATATATTTT. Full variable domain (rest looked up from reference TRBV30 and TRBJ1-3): SQTIHQWPATLVQPVGSPLSLECTVEGTSNPNLYWYRQAAGRGLQLLFYSVGIGQISSEVPQNLSASRPQDRQFILSSKKLLLSDSGFYLCAWSVGLSGNTIYFGEGSWLTVV.

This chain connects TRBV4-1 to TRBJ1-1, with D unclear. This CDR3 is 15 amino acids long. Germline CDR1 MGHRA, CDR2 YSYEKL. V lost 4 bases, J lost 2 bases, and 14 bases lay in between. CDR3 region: CASSLEPGANTEAFF. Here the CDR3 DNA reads TGCGCCAGCAGCCTAGAACCGGGTGCCAACACTGAAGCTTTCTTT.

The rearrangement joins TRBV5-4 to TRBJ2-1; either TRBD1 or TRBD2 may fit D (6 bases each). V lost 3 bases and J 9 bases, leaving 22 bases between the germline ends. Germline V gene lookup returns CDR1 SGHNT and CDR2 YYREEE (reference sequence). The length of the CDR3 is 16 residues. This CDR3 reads CASSSGPPGAASEQFF. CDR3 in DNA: TGTGCCAGCAGCTCGGGCCCCCCGGGGGCCGCAAGTGAGCAGTTCTTC.

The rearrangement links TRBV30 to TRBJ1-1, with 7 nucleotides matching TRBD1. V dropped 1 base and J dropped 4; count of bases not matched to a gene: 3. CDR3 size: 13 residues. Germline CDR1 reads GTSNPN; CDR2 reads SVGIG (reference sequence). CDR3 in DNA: TGTGCCTGGAGTGAGGGGACAGTCACTGAAGCTTTCTTT. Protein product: CAWSEGTVTEAFF.

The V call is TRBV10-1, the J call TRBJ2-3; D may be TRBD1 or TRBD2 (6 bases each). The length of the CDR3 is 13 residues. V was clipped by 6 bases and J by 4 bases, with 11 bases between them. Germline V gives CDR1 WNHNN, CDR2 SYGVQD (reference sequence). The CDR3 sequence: CASREGGSDTQYF. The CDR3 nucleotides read TGCGCCAGCAGGGAGGGGGGATCAGATACGCAGTATTTT.